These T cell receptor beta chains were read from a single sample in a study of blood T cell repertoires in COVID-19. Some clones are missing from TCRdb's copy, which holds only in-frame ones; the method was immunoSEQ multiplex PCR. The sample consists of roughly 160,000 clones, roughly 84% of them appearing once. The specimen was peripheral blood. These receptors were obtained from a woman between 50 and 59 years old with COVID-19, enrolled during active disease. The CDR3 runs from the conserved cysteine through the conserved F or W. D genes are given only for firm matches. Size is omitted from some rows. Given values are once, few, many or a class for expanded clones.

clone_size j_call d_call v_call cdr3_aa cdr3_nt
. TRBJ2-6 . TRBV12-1 CASSPTADSGANVLTF TGTGCCAGCAGCCCGACAGCAGACTCTGGGGCCAACGTCCTGACTTTC
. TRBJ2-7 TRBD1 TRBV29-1 CSGLTGQTSYEQYF TGCAGCGGTCTGACGGGACAGACTTCCTACGAGCAGTACTTC
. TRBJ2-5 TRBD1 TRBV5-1 CASSTSGTGEETQYF TGCGCCAGCAGCACCTCCGGGACAGGTGAAGAGACCCAGTACTTC
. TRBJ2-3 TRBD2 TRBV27 CASSWRGAGLADTQYF TGTGCCAGCAGTTGGCGGGGGGCGGGATTGGCTGATACGCAGTATTTT
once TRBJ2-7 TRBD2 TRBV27 CASRRTSSSYEQYF TGTGCCAGCAGGCGGACTAGTTCTTCCTACGAGCAGTACTTC
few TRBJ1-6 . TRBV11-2 CASSLKGSSYNSPLHF TGTGCCAGCAGCTTAAAAGGGAGCTCCTATAATTCACCCCTCCACTTT
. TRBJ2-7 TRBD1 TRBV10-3 CAISTGSSYEQYF TGTGCCATCTCGACAGGGAGCTCCTACGAGCAGTACTTC
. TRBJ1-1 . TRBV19 CASSPPGYTEAFF TGTGCCAGTAGTCCTCCAGGCTACACTGAAGCTTTCTTT
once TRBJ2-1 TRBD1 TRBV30 CAWKGAKQFF TGTGCCTGGAAGGGGGCAAAACAGTTCTTC
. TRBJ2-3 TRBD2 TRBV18 CASSPPLGLASTDTQYF TGTGCCAGCTCACCACCGTTGGGACTAGCGAGCACAGATACGCAGTATTTT
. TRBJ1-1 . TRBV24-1 CATSDSGPGEAFF TGTGCCACCAGTGATTCCGGCCCGGGAGAAGCTTTCTTT
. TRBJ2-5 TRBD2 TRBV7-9 CASSLGLAGLKTQYF TGTGCCAGCAGCTTAGGACTAGCGGGGCTTAAGACCCAGTACTTC
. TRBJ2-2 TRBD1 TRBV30 CAWSGQGYNTGELFF TGTGCCTGGAGTGGACAGGGGTACAACACCGGGGAGCTGTTTTTT
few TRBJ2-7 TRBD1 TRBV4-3 CASSQGGTGEHEQYF TGCGCCAGCAGCCAAGGAGGGACAGGGGAACACGAGCAGTACTTC
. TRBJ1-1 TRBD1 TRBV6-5 CASSYGTGSGEAFF TGTGCCAGCAGTTACGGGACAGGATCGGGTGAAGCTTTCTTT
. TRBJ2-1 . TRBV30 CAWNTGTRNSYNEQFF TGTGCCTGGAATACAGGGACCAGAAACTCCTACAATGAGCAGTTCTTC
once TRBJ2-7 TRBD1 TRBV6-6 CASSYRDRAYEQYF TGTGCCAGCAGTTATAGGGACAGGGCCTACGAGCAGTACTTC
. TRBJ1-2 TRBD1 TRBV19 CASSIGDRVYYGYTF TGTGCCAGTAGTATTGGAGACAGGGTTTACTATGGCTACACCTTC
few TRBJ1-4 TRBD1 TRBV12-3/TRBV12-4 CATRTGEDEKLFF TGTGCCACCCGGACAGGGGAAGATGAAAAACTGTTTTTT
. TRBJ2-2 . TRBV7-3 CASSLQPRNTGELFF TGTGCCAGCAGCTTACAACCCAGGAACACCGGGGAGCTGTTTTTT
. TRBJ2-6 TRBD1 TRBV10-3 CAISESVGTGRAGANVLTF TGTGCCATCAGTGAGTCAGTGGGGACAGGGAGAGCTGGGGCCAACGTCCTGACTTTC
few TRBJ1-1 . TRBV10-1 CASSAGFNTEAFF TGCGCCAGCAGTGCAGGGTTTAACACTGAAGCTTTCTTT